The 6 T cell receptor delta chains in this list originate from one sample, sequenced in a study of gamma-delta T cells after stem cell transplantation. With CATT, TCRdb re-called clones from the RT-PCR reads. The table includes about 3,500 delta-chain clones, about 12% detected once. The sample was gamma-delta T cells. The receptor source for this set is a human donor. It is not recorded whose cells these are; they may come from a transplant donor.

The J gene is TRDJ1, the V gene TRDV3; TRDD3 matches at 8 bases. J gave up 1 base and V 4 bases, and 38 bases lay outside the gene matches. This CDR3 has 24 amino acids. Germline V gene lookup returns CDR1 TVYSNPD and CDR2 GDNSRS (reference sequence). CDR3 in amino acids: CAWSGGWMGFGKYWGYRVTDKLIF. CDR3 nucleotides: TGTGCCTGGTCGGGCGGATGGATGGGGTTTGGGAAGTACTGGGGATACAGGGTCACCGATAAACTCATCTTT.

This clone turned up a few times. The chain combines TRDV1 with TRDJ1; 8 bases align to TRDD3. The CDR3 contains 15 residues. Germline V lookup: CDR1 TSWWSYY, CDR2 QGS. J was trimmed by 3 bases and V by 4 bases; bases with no gene match: 7. The CDR3 loop reads CALGGLGDPSDKLIF. For the CDR3, the DNA is TGTGCTCTTGGGGGTCTGGGGGACCCGTCCGATAAACTCATCTTT.

The CDR3 is CAASGPTTPRWDTRQMFF. The CDR3 DNA reads TGTGCAGCAAGCGGTCCCACAACCCCTCGCTGGGACACCCGACAGATGTTTTTC. The chain carries TRAV29/DV5 and TRDJ3, with unresolved D. Trimming removed 0 bases at V and 3 bases at J, with 16 bases between. Germline CDR1 NSMFDY, CDR2 ISSIKDK. The CDR3 has 18 amino acids.

V gene TRDV2 combines with J gene TRDJ3; D is perhaps TRDD3 (6 bases). CDR3 length: 18 residues. V was pared by 0 bases and J by 0 bases, with 11 bases between. Germline V gives CDR1 GEAIGNYY, CDR2 EKD. CDR3 coding DNA: TGTGCCTGTGACACCGCGGGGGGGAGCTCCTGGGACACCCGACAGATGTTTTTC. Translated, it gives CACDTAGGSSWDTRQMFF.

This clone was observed a few times. The rearrangement joins TRAV29/DV5 to TRDJ1; TRDD3 matches 10 bases. Trimming at V came to 5 bases and at J to 0 bases, leaving 16 bases not matched to a gene. From germline, CDR1 is NSMFDY and CDR2 ISSIKDK. The length of the CDR3 is 18 residues. CDR3 in amino acids: CAAAYGVLGDPYTDKLIF. DNA of the CDR3: TGTGCAGCTGCCTATGGGGTACTGGGGGATCCGTACACCGATAAACTCATCTTT.

Comments on this clone: A read error may explain this, as a much larger clone is one base away. This rearrangement joins TRDV2 to TRDJ2; TRDD3 matches 13 bases. CDR1 is GEAIGNYY, CDR2 EKD, per germline. After removal of 1 base from V and 5 bases from J, the junction contained 6 bases not matched to a gene. The CDR3 consists of 17 residues. DNA of the CDR3: TGTGCCTGTGACACAGTAAACTGGGGGATACGTACAGCACAACTCTTCTTT. This translates into CACDTVNWGIRTAQLFF.